This T cell receptor (beta chain) was recorded in a study of cytomegalovirus exposure and HLA in healthy donors. Study at large: It was reported in a later analysis that the 120 validation repertoires used the same platform as the approximately 690 first-cohort repertoires. The study, taken as a whole, reports: The study labeled roughly 160 TCR beta chains cytomegalovirus-associated.

CDR3 length equals 14 residues. Germline V gene lookup returns CDR1 WSHSY and CDR2 SAAADI. J gave up 6 bases and V 6 bases, and 4 bases lay outside the gene matches. Using immunoSEQ multiplex PCR, the repertoire was profiled, and TCRdb retains in-frame clones only, with some absent. Seen here are about 120,000 clones, 88% observed once, and the top ten hold about 1.7%. Donors were drawn from the approximately 120-subject validation cohort, separate from the roughly 610-subject first cohort. On this clone itself: Its antigen is unidentified.

Sample: PBMCs. The V gene is TRBV10-2, the J gene TRBJ1-5; 11 positions match TRBD1. The source of this sequence is a young man in good health and CMV-seronegative. The CDR3 DNA reads as TGCGCCAGCAGCCCCGGGACAGGGGGTCAGCCCCAGCATTTT. This encodes CASSPGTGGQPQHF.